Listed below are T cell receptor beta chains from one sample, sequenced in a study of shared clonotypes between healthy human individuals. TCRdb's table, derived via immunoSEQ multiplex PCR, lists solely in-frame clones and lacks some. The sample consists of about 2 million clones, around 95% of them appearing once. The sample taken for sequencing was naive CD4+ T cells sorted from blood. These receptors were obtained from a man aged 18 to 29 in good health. CDR3s include the opening cysteine and the closing phenylalanine or tryptophan. D genes are given only for firm matches. Expanded clones are given a class, and other clones once, few, many or no size at all.

V gene	clone size	J gene	D gene	CDR3 DNA	CDR3 protein
TRBV27	once	TRBJ2-3	-	TGTGCCAGCAGTTTCCATTCGAGCACAGATACGCAGTATTTT	CASSFHSSTDTQYF
TRBV25-1	-	TRBJ1-5	-	TGTGCCACCCCCGGGATCAGTCAGCCCCAGCATTTT	CATPGISQPQHF
TRBV6-6	-	TRBJ2-3	TRBD2	TGTGCCAGCGTAAGCGGGGGGCACACAGATACGCAGTATTTT	CASVSGGHTDTQYF
TRBV2	-	TRBJ1-3	-	TGTGCCAGCAGTGAAAGGTCAGGCCGCGTTGCTGGAAACACCATATATTTT	CASSERSGRVAGNTIYF
TRBV6-6	-	TRBJ1-1	-	TGTGCCAGCAGTTACGGGACCGGTACTGAAGCTTTCTTT	CASSYGTGTEAFF
TRBV7-2	-	TRBJ2-5	TRBD1	TGTGCCAGCAGCCAGTATAGGACAGGGACTTCTGGAGCCCAGTACTTC	CASSQYRTGTSGAQYF
TRBV7-8	-	TRBJ2-7	TRBD2	TGTGCCAGCAGCCTGACTAGCGGGAAGGCGTCCGAGCAGTACTTC	CASSLTSGKASEQYF
TRBV7-9	-	TRBJ2-7	-	TGTGCCAGCAGCTCAGCCAACAGGGTCTCCTACGAGCAGTACTTC	CASSSANRVSYEQYF
TRBV5-6	-	TRBJ2-7	-	TGTGCCAGCAGCTTTAGAGTGACAGCAAACTACGAGCAGTACTTC	CASSFRVTANYEQYF
TRBV14	-	TRBJ1-2	TRBD1	TGTGCCAGCAGCCTGGGCGAACAGGGGCCCCGCTATGGCTACACCTTC	CASSLGEQGPRYGYTF
TRBV28	once	TRBJ2-4	-	TGTGCCAGCACCCAGGCCCATTTATTTCTAGCCAAAAACATTCAGTACTTC	CASTQAHLFLAKNIQYF
TRBV7-2	-	TRBJ2-7	TRBD1	TGTGCCAGCAGCTCCCGGACAGGGGGCTACGAGCAGTACTTC	CASSSRTGGYEQYF
TRBV10-3	-	TRBJ1-2	-	TGTGCCGCCTCCGGGACGGAAGACTATGGCTACACCTTC	CAASGTEDYGYTF
TRBV5-6	-	TRBJ1-5	-	TGTGCCAGCAGCTTTCGAAGGGATCAGCCCCAGCATTTT	CASSFRRDQPQHF
TRBV9	-	TRBJ1-1	TRBD1	TGTGCCAGCAGCGTGGGATTAGACAGGGGGAACACTGAAGCTTTCTTT	CASSVGLDRGNTEAFF
TRBV6-4	-	TRBJ1-2	-	TGTGCCAGCAGTGACCCTCGGGGGTATGGCTACACCTTC	CASSDPRGYGYTF